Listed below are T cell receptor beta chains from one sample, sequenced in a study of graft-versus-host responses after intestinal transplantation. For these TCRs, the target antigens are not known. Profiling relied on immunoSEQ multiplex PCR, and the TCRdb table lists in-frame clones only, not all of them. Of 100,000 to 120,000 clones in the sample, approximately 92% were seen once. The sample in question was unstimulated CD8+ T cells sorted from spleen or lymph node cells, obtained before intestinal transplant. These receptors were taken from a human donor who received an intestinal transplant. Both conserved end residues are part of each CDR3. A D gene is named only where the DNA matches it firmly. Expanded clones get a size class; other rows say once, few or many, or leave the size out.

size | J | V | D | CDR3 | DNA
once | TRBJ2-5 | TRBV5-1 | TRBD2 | CASSLTAGSQETQYF | TGCGCCAGCAGCTTGACAGCGGGATCCCAAGAGACCCAGTACTTC
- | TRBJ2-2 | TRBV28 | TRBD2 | CASSLLAGVGTGELFF | TGTGCCAGCAGTCTACTAGCGGGAGTAGGGACCGGGGAGCTGTTTTTT
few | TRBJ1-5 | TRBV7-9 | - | CASSAPNQPQHF | TGTGCCAGCTCGGCCCCCAATCAGCCCCAGCATTTT
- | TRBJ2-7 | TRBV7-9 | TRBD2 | CASSLSGLAGVEQYF | TGTGCCAGCAGCTTATCGGGACTAGCGGGAGTCGAGCAGTACTTC
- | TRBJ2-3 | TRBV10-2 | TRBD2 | CASSLYFSGSSTDTQYF | TGCGCCAGCAGTCTTTATTTTAGCGGGTCTAGCACAGATACGCAGTATTTT
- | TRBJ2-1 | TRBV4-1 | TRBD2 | CASSQQAGGPVNEQFF | TGCGCCAGCAGCCAGCAAGCGGGAGGGCCGGTCAATGAGCAGTTCTTC
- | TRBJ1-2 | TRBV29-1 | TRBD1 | CSVLGDRVPYGYTF | TGCAGCGTTTTGGGGGACAGGGTGCCCTATGGCTACACCTTC
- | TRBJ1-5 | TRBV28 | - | CASSYRQANQPQHF | TGTGCCAGCAGTTACCGACAGGCCAATCAGCCCCAGCATTTT
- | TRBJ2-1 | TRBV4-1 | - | CASSQGLGVEQFF | TGCGCCAGCAGCCAAGGGCTAGGGGTTGAGCAGTTCTTC
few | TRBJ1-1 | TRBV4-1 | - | CASQGWEPNTEAFF | TGCGCCAGCCAGGGCTGGGAGCCGAACACTGAAGCTTTCTTT
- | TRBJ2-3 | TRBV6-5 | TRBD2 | CASSPTSGSTDTQYF | TGTGCCAGCAGTCCTACTAGCGGAAGCACAGATACGCAGTATTTT
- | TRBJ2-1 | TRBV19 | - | CASSLQAYNEQFF | TGTGCCAGTAGTCTTCAGGCCTACAATGAGCAGTTCTTC
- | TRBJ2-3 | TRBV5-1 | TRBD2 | CASSSGLAGVRDTQYF | TGCGCCAGCAGCTCGGGACTAGCGGGGGTCCGGGATACGCAGTATTTT
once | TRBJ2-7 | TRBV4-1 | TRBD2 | CASSQTPGLAFYEQYF | TGCGCCAGCAGCCAAACTCCGGGACTAGCGTTTTACGAGCAGTACTTC
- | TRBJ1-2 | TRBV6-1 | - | CASRYPDRDGYTF | TGTGCCAGCAGGTACCCGGACCGAGATGGCTACACCTTC
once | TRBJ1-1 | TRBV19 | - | CASRVGGTEAFF | TGTGCCAGTAGGGTAGGGGGCACTGAAGCTTTCTTT
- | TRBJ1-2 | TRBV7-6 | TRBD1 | CASSLNPTGGDVYGYTF | TGTGCCAGCAGCTTAAACCCGACAGGGGGCGATGTCTATGGCTACACCTTC